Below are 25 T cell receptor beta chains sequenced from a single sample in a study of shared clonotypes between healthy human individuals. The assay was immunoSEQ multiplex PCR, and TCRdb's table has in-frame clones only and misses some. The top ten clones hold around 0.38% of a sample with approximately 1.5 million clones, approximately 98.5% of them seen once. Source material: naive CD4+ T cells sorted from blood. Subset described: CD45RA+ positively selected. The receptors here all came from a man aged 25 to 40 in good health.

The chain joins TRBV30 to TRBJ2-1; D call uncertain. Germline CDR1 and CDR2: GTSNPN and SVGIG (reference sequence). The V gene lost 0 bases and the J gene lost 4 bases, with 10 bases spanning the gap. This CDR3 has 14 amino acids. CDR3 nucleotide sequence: TGTGCCTGGAGTGTACTCGTGGGGTACAATGAGCAGTTCTTC. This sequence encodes CAWSVLVGYNEQFF.

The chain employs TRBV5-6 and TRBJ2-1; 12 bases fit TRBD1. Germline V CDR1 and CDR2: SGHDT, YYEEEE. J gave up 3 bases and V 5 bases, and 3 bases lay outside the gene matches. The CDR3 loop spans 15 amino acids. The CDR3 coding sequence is TGTGCCAGCAGTCGGGACAGGGGGCTCTACAATGAGCAGTTCTTC. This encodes CASSRDRGLYNEQFF.

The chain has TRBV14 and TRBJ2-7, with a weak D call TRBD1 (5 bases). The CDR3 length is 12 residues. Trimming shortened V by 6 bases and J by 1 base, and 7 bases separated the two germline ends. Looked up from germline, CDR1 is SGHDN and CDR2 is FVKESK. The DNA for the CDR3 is TGTGCCAGCAGTCGACAGTCCTACGAGCAGTACTTC. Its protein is CASSRQSYEQYF.

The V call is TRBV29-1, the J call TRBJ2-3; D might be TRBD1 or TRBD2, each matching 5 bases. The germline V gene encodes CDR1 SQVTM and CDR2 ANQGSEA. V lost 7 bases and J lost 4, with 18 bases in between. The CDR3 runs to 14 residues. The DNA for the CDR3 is TGCAGCGCGAGATCGGACCTGGGGGCAGATACGCAGTATTTT. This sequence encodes CSARSDLGADTQYF.

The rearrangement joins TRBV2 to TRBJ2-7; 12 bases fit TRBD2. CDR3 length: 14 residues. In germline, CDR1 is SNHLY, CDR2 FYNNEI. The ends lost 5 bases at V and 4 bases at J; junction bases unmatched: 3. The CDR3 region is CASSTSGRTYEQYF. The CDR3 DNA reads TGTGCCAGCAGTACTAGCGGGAGGACTTACGAGCAGTACTTC.

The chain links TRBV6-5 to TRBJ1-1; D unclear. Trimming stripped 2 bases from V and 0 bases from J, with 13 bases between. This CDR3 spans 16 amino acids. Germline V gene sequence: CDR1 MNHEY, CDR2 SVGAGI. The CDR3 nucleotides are TGTGCCAGCAGTTACCCCCGTTTTGGGGTGAACACTGAAGCTTTCTTT. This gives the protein CASSYPRFGVNTEAFF.

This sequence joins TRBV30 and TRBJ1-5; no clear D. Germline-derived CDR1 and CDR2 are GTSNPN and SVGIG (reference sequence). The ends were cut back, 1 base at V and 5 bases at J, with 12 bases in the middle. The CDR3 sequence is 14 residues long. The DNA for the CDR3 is TGTGCCTGGAGTGCAGGACTGCTGCATCAGCCCCAGCATTTT. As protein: CAWSAGLLHQPQHF.

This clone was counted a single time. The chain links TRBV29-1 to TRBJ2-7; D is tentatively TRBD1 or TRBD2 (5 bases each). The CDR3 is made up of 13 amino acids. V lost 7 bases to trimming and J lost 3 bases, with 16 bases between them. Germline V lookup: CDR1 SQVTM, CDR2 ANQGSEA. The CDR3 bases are TGCAGCGCAGGACGGGGACCCAGCTACGAGCAGTACTTC. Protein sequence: CSAGRGPSYEQYF.

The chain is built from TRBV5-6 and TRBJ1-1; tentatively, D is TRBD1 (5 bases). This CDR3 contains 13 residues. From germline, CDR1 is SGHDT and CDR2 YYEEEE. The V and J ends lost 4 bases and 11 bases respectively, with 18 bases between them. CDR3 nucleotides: TGTGCCAGCAGCACGGAAAGGGACTTCGGGGCTTTCTTT. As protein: CASSTERDFGAFF.

CDR3 DNA: TGTGCCATCAGTGGACAGGGAAGTAACGAGCAGTACTTC. Translating it yields CAISGQGSNEQYF. The chain recombines TRBV10-3 with TRBJ2-7; 7 nucleotides agree with TRBD1. With V trimmed by 4 bases and J by 5 bases, 5 bases remained unmatched. The CDR3 has 13 residues. Germline V gene sequence: CDR1 ENHRY, CDR2 SYGVKD.

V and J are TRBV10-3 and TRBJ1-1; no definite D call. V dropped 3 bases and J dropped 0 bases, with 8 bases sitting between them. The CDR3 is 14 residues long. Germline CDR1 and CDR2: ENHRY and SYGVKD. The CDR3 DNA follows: TGTGCCATCAGTGACTTTAGGCTGAACACTGAAGCTTTCTTT. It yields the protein CAISDFRLNTEAFF.

The CDR3 nucleotides are TGCGCCAGCAGTTTAGGACGCGGCCCTGGAGAGACCCAGTACTTC. Amino acids: CASSLGRGPGETQYF. The V and J genes are TRBV10-1 and TRBJ2-5; D is uncertain. V shed 5 bases and J shed 4 bases, with 17 bases lying between them. The germline V gene has CDR1 WNHNN and CDR2 SYGVQD (reference sequence). The CDR3 totals 15 residues.

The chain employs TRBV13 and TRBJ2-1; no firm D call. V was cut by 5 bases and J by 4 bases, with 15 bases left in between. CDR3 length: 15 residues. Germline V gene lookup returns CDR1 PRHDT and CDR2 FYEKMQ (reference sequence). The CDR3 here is CASSTDPDPYNEQFF. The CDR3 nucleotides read TGTGCCAGCAGCACCGACCCAGACCCTTACAATGAGCAGTTCTTC.

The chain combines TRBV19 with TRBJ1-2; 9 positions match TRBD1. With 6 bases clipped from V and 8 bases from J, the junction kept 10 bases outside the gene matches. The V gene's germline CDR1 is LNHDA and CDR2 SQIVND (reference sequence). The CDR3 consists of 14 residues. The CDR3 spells CASSSQGATYGYTF. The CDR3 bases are TGTGCCAGTAGCTCACAGGGGGCGACTTACGGCTACACCTTC.

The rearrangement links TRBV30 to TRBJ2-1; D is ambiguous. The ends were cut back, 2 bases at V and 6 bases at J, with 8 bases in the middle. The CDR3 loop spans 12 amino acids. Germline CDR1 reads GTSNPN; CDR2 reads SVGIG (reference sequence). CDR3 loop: CAWSPSPNEQFF. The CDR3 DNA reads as TGTGCCTGGAGTCCCAGTCCCAATGAGCAGTTCTTC.

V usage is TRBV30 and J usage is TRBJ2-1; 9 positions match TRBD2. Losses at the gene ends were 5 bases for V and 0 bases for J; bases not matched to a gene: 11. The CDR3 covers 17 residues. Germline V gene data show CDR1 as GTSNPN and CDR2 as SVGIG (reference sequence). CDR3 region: CAWPLSSGRDSYNEQFF. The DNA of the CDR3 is TGTGCCTGGCCCTTGAGTAGCGGGAGAGACTCCTACAATGAGCAGTTCTTC. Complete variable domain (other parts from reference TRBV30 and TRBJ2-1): SQTIHQWPATLVQPVGSPLSLECTVEGTSNPNLYWYRQAAGRGLQLLFYSVGIGQISSEVPQNLSASRPQDRQFILSSKKLLLSDSGFYLCAWPLSSGRDSYNEQFFGPGTRLTVL.

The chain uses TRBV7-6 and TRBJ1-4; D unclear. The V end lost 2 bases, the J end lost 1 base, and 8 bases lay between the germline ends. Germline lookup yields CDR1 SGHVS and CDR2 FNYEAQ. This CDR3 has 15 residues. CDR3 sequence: CASSLKFGTNEKLFF. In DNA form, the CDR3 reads TGTGCCAGCAGCTTAAAGTTCGGAACTAATGAAAAACTGTTTTTT.

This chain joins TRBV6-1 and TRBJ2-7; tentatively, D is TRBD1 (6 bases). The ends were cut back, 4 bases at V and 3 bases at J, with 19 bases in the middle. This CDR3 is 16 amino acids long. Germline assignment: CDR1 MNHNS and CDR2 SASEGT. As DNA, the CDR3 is TGTGCCAGCAGTGGGGTGTCTCGCAGGGGAAGCTACGAGCAGTACTTC. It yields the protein CASSGVSRRGSYEQYF.

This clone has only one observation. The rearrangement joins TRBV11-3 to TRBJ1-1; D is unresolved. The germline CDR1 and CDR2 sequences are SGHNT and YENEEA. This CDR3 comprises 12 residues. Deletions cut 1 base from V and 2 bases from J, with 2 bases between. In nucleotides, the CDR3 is TGTGCCAGCAGCTTAGCAAACACTGAAGCTTTCTTT. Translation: CASSLANTEAFF.

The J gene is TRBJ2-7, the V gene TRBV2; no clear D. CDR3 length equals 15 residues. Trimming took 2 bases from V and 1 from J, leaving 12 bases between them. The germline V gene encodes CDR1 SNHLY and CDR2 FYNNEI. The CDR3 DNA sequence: TGTGCCAGCAGTGAACGGCCTCTTATATCCTACGAGCAGTACTTC. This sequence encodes CASSERPLISYEQYF.

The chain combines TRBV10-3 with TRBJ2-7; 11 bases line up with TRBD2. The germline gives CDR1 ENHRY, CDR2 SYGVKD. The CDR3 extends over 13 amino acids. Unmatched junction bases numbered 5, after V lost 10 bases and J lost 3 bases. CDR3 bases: TGTGCCACTCGTGGGACTAGCGGCTACGAGCAGTACTTC. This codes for CATRGTSGYEQYF.

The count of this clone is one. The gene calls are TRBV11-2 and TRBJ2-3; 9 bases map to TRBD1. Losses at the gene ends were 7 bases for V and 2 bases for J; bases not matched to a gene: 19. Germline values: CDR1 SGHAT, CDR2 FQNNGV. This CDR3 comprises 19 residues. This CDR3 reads CASISHSSTGQGSTDTQYF. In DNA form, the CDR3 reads TGTGCCAGCATCTCTCATTCAAGCACGGGACAGGGTTCCACAGATACGCAGTATTTT.

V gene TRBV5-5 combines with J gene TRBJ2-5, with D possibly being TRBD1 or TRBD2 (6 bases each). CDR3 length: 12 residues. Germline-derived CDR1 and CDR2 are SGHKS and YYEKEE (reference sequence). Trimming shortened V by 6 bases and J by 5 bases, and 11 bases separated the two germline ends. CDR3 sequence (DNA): TGTGCCAGCACCACAGGGAGGGAGACCCAGTACTTC. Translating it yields CASTTGRETQYF.

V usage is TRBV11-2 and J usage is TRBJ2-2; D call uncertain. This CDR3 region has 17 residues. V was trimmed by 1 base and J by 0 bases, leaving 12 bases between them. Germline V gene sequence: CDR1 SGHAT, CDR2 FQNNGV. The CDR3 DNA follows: TGTGCCAGCAGCTTAGTGTATAGATTAACGAACACCGGGGAGCTGTTTTTT. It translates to CASSLVYRLTNTGELFF.

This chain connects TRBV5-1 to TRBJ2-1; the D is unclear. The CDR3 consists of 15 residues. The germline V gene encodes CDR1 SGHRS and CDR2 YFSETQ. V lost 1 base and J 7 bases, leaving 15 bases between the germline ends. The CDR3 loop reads CASSLRTEGLNEQFF. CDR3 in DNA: TGCGCCAGCAGCTTGAGGACGGAAGGTTTAAATGAGCAGTTCTTC. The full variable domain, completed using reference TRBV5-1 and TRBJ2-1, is KAGVTQTPRYLIKTRGQQVTLSCSPISGHRSVSWYQQTPGQGLQFLFEYFSETQRNKGNFPGRFSGRQFSNSRSEMNVSTLELGDSALYLCASSLRTEGLNEQFFGPGTRLTVL.